This T cell receptor (beta chain) originates from a study of cytomegalovirus exposure and HLA in healthy donors. Study as a whole: The study's early data release held about 85 million unique TCRs from HLA-typed donors. Most genotyped donors, approximately 77% of more than 300, had Caucasian-associated genetic ancestry. Study-level points and caveats: Later analysis showed most CMV-associated TCR beta chains appearing HLA-restricted.

About this clone: What it binds is unknown.

Healthy bone marrow donors supplied every sample. The V gene lost 2 bases and the J gene lost 2 bases, with 13 bases spanning the gap. Germline assignment: CDR1 MNHNY and CDR2 SVGAGI (reference sequence). This CDR3 spans 15 amino acids. 13 Jbeta primers and 60 Vbeta primers were used for the PCR. Libraries were prepared by immunoSEQ multiplex PCR; TCRdb keeps only in-frame clonotypes and omits some of them. Of 200,000 to 250,000 clones in the sample, 77% were seen once. The chain recombines TRBV6-6 with TRBJ2-7; D remains unclear. What was sequenced was PBMCs. The origin of this receptor is a woman in her sixties or seventies in good health and CMV-seropositive. CDR3 bases: TGTGCCAGCAGTTACCGACGAGGCGGAGCCTACGAGCAGTACTTC. This encodes CASSYRRGGAYEQYF.